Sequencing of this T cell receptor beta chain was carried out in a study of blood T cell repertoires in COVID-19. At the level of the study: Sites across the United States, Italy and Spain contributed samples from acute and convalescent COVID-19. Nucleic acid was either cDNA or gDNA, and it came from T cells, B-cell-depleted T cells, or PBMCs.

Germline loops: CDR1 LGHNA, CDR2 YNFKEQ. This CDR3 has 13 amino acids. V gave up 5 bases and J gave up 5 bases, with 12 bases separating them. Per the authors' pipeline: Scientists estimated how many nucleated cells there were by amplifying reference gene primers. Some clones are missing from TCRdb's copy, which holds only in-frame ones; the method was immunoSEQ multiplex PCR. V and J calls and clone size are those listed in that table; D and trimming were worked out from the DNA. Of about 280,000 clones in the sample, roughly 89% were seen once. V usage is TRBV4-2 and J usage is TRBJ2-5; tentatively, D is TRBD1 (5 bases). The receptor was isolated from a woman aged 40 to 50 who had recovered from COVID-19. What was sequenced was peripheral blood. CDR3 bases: TGTGCCAGCAGCTCCCAGGGTCAGGAGACCCAGTACTTC. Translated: CASSSQGQETQYF.